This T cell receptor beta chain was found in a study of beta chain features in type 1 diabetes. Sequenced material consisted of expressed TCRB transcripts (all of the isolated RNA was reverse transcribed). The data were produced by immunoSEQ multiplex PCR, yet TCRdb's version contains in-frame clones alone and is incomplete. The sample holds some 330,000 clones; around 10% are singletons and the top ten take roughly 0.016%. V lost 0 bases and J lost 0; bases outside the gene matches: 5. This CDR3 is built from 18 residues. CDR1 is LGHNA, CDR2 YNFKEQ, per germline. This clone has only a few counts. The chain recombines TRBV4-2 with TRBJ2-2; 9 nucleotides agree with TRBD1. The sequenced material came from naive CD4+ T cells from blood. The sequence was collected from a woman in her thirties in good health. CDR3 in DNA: TGTGCCAGCAGCCAAGAGGGATGGACAGGGGCGAACACCGGGGAGCTGTTTTTT. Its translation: CASSQEGWTGANTGELFF.